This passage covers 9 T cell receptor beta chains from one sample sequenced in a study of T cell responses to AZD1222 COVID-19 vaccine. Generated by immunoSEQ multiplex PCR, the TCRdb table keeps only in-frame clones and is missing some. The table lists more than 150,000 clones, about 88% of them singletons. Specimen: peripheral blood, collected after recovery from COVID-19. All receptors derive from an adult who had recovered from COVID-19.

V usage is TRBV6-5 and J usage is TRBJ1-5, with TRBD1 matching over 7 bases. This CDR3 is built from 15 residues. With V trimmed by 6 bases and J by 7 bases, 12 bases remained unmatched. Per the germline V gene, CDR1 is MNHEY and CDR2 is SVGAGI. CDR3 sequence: CASSDPTRGEQPQHF. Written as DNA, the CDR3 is TGTGCCAGCAGCGATCCAACCAGGGGGGAACAGCCCCAGCATTTT.

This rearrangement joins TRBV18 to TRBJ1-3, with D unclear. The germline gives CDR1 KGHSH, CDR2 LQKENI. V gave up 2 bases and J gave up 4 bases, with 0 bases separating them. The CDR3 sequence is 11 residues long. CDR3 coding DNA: TGTGCCAGCTCACCAGGAAACACCATATATTTT. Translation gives CASSPGNTIYF.

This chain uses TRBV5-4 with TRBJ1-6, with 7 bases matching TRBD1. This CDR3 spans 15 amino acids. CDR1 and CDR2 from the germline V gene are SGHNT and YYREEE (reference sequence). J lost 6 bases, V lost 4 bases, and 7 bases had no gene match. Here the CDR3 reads CASSPGTALNSPLHF. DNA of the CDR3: TGTGCCAGCAGCCCCGGGACAGCACTTAATTCACCCCTCCACTTT.

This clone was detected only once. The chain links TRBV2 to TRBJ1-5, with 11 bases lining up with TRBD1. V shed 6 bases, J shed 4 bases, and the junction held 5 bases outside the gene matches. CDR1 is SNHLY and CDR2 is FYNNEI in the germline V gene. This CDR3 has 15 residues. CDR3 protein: CASSGRDRGNQPQHF. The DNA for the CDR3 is TGTGCCAGCAGCGGCCGGGACAGGGGGAATCAGCCCCAGCATTTT.

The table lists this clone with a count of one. CDR3 region: CASSLEVWETQYF. CDR3 bases: TGCGCCAGCAGCTTGGAAGTCTGGGAGACCCAGTACTTC. The chain links TRBV5-1 to TRBJ2-5, with D unresolved. The CDR3 spans 13 residues. V lost 0 bases, J lost 5 bases, and 8 bases lay in between. The germline V gene encodes CDR1 SGHRS and CDR2 YFSETQ.

The CDR3: CASTRDRGPGELFF. The CDR3, as DNA: TGTGCCAGCACCCGGGACAGGGGGCCCGGGGAGCTGTTTTTT. This sequence joins TRBV7-6 and TRBJ2-2, with 12 bases matching TRBD1. The ends lost 7 bases at V and 6 bases at J; junction bases unmatched: 3. The CDR3 is 14 residues long. CDR1 and CDR2 (germline): SGHVS, FNYEAQ.

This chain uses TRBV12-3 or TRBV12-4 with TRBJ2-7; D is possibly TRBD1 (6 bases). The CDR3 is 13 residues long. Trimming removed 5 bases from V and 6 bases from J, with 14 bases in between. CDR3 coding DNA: TGTGCCAGCAGTCAAAAGGGCAGGGGCGAGCAGTACTTC. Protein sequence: CASSQKGRGEQYF.

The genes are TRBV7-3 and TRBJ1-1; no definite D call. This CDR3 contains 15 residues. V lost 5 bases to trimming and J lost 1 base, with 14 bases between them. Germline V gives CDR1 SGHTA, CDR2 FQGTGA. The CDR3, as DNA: TGTGCCAGCAGCATATCTAGGACGGGGAACACTGAAGCTTTCTTT. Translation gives CASSISRTGNTEAFF. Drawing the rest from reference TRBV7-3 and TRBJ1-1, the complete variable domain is GAGVSQTPSNKVTEKGKYVELRCDPISGHTALYWYRQSLGQGPEFLIYFQGTGAADDSGLPNDRFFAVRPEGSVSTLKIQRTERGDSAVYLCASSISRTGNTEAFFGQGTRLTVV.

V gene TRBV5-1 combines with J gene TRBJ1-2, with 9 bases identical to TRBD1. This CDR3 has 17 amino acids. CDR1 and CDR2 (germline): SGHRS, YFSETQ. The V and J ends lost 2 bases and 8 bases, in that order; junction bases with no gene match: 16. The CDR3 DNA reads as TGCGCCAGCAGCTTCGCCGGGACAGGGCAATTCCTCGGGGGCTACACCTTC. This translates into CASSFAGTGQFLGGYTF.